The next 8 T cell receptor beta chains were all read from a single sample in a study of blood T cell repertoires in COVID-19. Data came from immunoSEQ multiplex PCR; TCRdb stores just in-frame clones and leaves some out. This sample yields 470,000 or so clones, of which 80% to 90% are seen a single time; roughly 3.2% belongs to the top ten. Sequencing was carried out using peripheral blood. Receptor source: a human donor in a cohort sampled during active COVID-19.

As DNA, the CDR3 is TGTGCCAGCAGCCCCAACAGGGATAACACTGAAGCTTTCTTT. It encodes CASSPNRDNTEAFF. J is TRBJ1-1 and V is TRBV7-2, with D maybe TRBD1 (6 bases). V dropped 5 bases and J dropped 2 bases, with 12 bases sitting between them. This CDR3 contains 14 residues. The germline gives CDR1 SGHTA, CDR2 FQGNSA.

In this sample, this clone turned up a few times. V and J are TRBV6-5 and TRBJ2-7; D is unclear. The CDR3 spans 14 residues. Trimming removed 2 bases at V and 3 bases at J, with 11 bases between. Germline V gene sequence: CDR1 MNHEY, CDR2 SVGAGI. CDR3 amino acids: CASSYRLEGYEQYF. CDR3 DNA: TGTGCCAGCAGTTACCGACTTGAAGGCTACGAGCAGTACTTC.

This clone was recorded once. This chain connects TRBV5-1 to TRBJ2-7; 7 bases map to TRBD2. The V gene's germline CDR1 is SGHRS and CDR2 YFSETQ. J gave up 5 bases and V 0 bases, and 5 bases lay outside the gene matches. The CDR3 has 14 amino acids. CDR3 region: CASSLGLAVDEQYF. The CDR3 DNA is TGCGCCAGCAGCTTGGGACTAGCCGTCGACGAGCAGTACTTC.

The V gene is TRBV5-6, the J gene TRBJ2-1; the D gene is possibly TRBD2 (6 bases). Trimming stripped 4 bases from V and 1 base from J, with 21 bases between. From germline, CDR1 is SGHDT and CDR2 YYEEEE. This CDR3 has 18 amino acids. The CDR3 coding sequence is TGTGCCAGCAGCCCCCGTCGGGAGAGCCAAAATTCCTACAATGAGCAGTTCTTC. Amino acid sequence: CASSPRRESQNSYNEQFF.

This rearrangement joins TRBV21-1 to TRBJ1-4; the table calls TRBD1, which could not be checked here. TRBV21-1 is termed a pseudogene. The CDR3 spans 14 residues. CDR3 protein: CASSKTPGEEKLFF. CDR3 DNA: TGTGCCAGCAGCAAAACTCCAGGGGAGGAAAAACTGTTTTTT.

The CDR3 reads CASSLGPGLAEASYNEQFF. Written as DNA, the CDR3 is TGCGCCAGCAGCTTGGGCCCCGGGCTAGCGGAAGCCTCCTACAATGAGCAGTTCTTC. The chain employs TRBV5-1 and TRBJ2-1; 7 bases align to TRBD2. The CDR3 extends over 19 amino acids. V lost 0 bases, J lost 0 bases, and 12 bases stayed unmatched. CDR1 and CDR2 from the germline V gene are SGHRS and YFSETQ.

In DNA, the CDR3 is TGTGCCAGCAGTTTAGCCGACAGGGGGTTGAGCCAGCCCCAGCATTTT. Its translation: CASSLADRGLSQPQHF. The gene calls are TRBV28 and TRBJ1-5; TRBD1 matches at 9 bases. Trimming removed 2 bases from V and 7 bases from J; junction bases left unmatched: 9. Germline V CDR1 and CDR2: MDHEN, SYDVKM. The CDR3 consists of 16 residues.

V is TRBV6-5 and J is TRBJ1-2, with 7 nucleotides matching TRBD1. Trimming at V came to 0 bases and at J to 8 bases, leaving 12 bases not matched to a gene. CDR3 length equals 16 residues. Germline CDR1 is MNHEY and CDR2 is SVGAGI. The CDR3 sequence: CASSYSAPDKGQGYTF. The CDR3 bases are TGTGCCAGCAGTTACTCGGCCCCCGACAAGGGACAGGGCTACACCTTC.